What follows is one TCR beta chain and its context. The antigen remains unidentified. TCRdb redid the calling of the RT-PCR reads with MiXCR, one entry per CDR3 protein. The sample includes over 800,000 distinct CDR3 sequences, over 20% seen only once; the top ten take roughly a tenth. These data originate in a study of response to subunit inactivated influenza vaccine. Study-wide findings and caveats: Authors suggested seasonal influenza vaccinations each recruit few new T cells.

V dropped 1 base and J dropped 1 base, with 13 bases sitting between them. CDR3 size: 17 residues. Per germline, CDR1 MNHEY and CDR2 SVGEGT. This chain links TRBV6-2 or TRBV6-3 with TRBJ1-4; TRBD1 might be the D (6 bases). The sample consisted of PBMCs from blood, taken 5 days after vaccination. This receptor was taken from a man aged 45 to 65 who received an inactivated influenza vaccine. The CDR3 region is CASSYFGTFGTNEKLFF. CDR3 in DNA: TGTGCCAGCAGTTACTTCGGGACATTCGGAACTAATGAAAAACTGTTTTTT.